A selection of T cell receptor beta chains follows, all from one sample in a study of cytomegalovirus exposure and HLA in healthy donors. The table came from immunoSEQ multiplex PCR; TCRdb's copy has only in-frame clones and leaves some out. The sample lists 75,000 to 95,000 clones; roughly 80% were seen once. The source material was PBMCs. These receptor sequences come from a human donor in good health. CDR3s include the opening cysteine and the closing phenylalanine or tryptophan. The D gene is left open where the match is weak. Size is omitted from some rows. Given values are once, few, many or a class for expanded clones.

>14|TRBJ1-2|-|TRBV6-5|-
TGTGCCAGCAGTTACTCGACAGCAGCCCTCGGCTACACCTTC
CASSYSTAALGYTF
>15|TRBJ2-1|-|TRBV5-1|-
TGCGCCAGCAGAGTAGTGGGGGGCTCCTACAATGAGCAGTTCTTC
CASRVVGGSYNEQFF
>17|TRBJ2-1|-|TRBV9|-
TGTGCCAGTACGCCTAAGACCGGGACACTTTCCTACAATGAGCAGTTCTTC
CASTPKTGTLSYNEQFF
>13|TRBJ2-5|-|TRBV2|-
TGTGCCAGCAGTGCGCTAAGAGGAGAGACCCAGTACTTC
CASSALRGETQYF
>16|TRBJ2-3|-|TRBV30|-
TGTGCCTGGAGTCCGTACGTAGGAGGGACCACAGATACGCAGTATTTT
CAWSPYVGGTTDTQYF
>15|TRBJ2-2|few|TRBV7-9|TRBD1
TGTGCCAGCAGCCCCGGGACAGGGCTCGGCGGGGAGCTGTTTTTT
CASSPGTGLGGELFF
>13|TRBJ2-7|-|TRBV6-6|-
TGTGCCAGCAGTTACTCGGGAGAGTACGAGCAGTACTTC
CASSYSGEYEQYF
>11|TRBJ2-1|-|TRBV29-1|-
TGCAGCGTTGCCACGGTTGATGAGCAGTTCTTC
CSVATVDEQFF
>17|TRBJ2-3|few|TRBV11-2|TRBD2
TGTGCCAGCAGCCCCTACGTGGGGCGGGGGGGCTCAGATACGCAGTATTTT
CASSPYVGRGGSDTQYF
>15|TRBJ1-2|-|TRBV6-1|-
TGTGCCAGCAGTGAAGCCACAGGGCCTAACTATGGCTACCCCTTC
CASSEATGPNYGYPF
>21|TRBJ1-3|-|TRBV19|TRBD1
TGTGCCAGTAGCCCCTGGACAGGGACAGGGAGATACCAAACCCTCGGAAACACCATATATTTT
CASSPWTGTGRYQTLGNTIYF
>14|TRBJ2-2|few|TRBV5-1|-
TGCGCCAGCAGCTTGCCCGCGAACACCGGGGAGCTGTTTTTT
CASSLPANTGELFF
>14|TRBJ1-2|-|TRBV27|-
TGTGCCAGCAGTTTAAATCAGGGAAACTATGGCTACACCTTC
CASSLNQGNYGYTF
>14|TRBJ1-5|few|TRBV10-3|TRBD1
TGTGCCATCGGCGGCCAGGGGGTCAATCAGCCCCAGAATTTT
CAIGGQGVNQPQNF